A single TCR beta chain is shown here with its context. Its antigen is still unknown. The input lacks base qualities; no much larger clone sits a single base away. To sequence the TCRbeta CDR3 region, genomic DNA was isolated from the sorted cells. TCRbeta CDR3 regions were sequenced using the immunoSEQ Assay. TCRdb mirrors the immuneACCESS table, restricted to in-frame sequences. Some clones are absent from its copies; in checked studies, under half trace to an unresolved V gene, and the reason for the others is unknown. The sample yields over 20,000 clones; about 73% were counted once. About 16% of the sample is in the top ten clones. Patients with autoimmune disease history or receiving systemic immunosuppression were excluded from the trial. Peripheral blood for TCR sequencing was drawn from every dose cohort at baseline, at cycle 4 day 1 and at cycle 7 day 1. The samples were taken from a phase I, first-in-human, multicenter, open-label dose-escalation trial of ivuxolimab. The trial enrolled adults with locally advanced or metastatic head and neck squamous cell, hepatocellular, melanoma or renal cell carcinoma. Before TCR sequencing, CD4+ T cells and CD8+ T cells were sorted from peripheral blood as separate populations.

V gives up 5 bases and J gives up 0 bases, and the segment between their germline ends measures 17 bases. The CDR3, cysteine through phenylalanine, is 17 amino acids long. This entry keeps only the CDR3 DNA: 51 bases, framed from base 1. Via the germline V gene, CDR1 is SNHLY and CDR2 FYNNEI. The sample comes from a study of OX40 agonist ivuxolimab in advanced cancers. Describing the broader study: The costimulatory receptor OX40 (CD134) was targeted by ivuxolimab, a fully human IgG2 agonistic monoclonal antibody. Intravenous ivuxolimab was administered to patients every 2 weeks at six dose levels: 0.01, 0.1, 0.3, 1.5, 3 and 10 mg/kg. Of the roughly 52 dose-escalation patients, hepatocellular carcinoma was present in about 19, melanoma in around 15, renal cell carcinoma in 9 and head and neck cancer in 9. In the dose-escalation cohort, more than 75% of patients were male, and the mean age was roughly 60 years, with a range of roughly 23 to 85. Prior anti-PD-1, anti-PD-L1 or anti-CTLA-4 therapy was permitted, and about two fifths of dose-escalation patients had received checkpoint inhibitors. Partial responses occurred in three dose-escalation patients: two with cutaneous melanoma and one with hepatocellular carcinoma. Peripheral TCRbeta sequencing was intended to test whether TCR sequence diversity was altered and clonal T-cell expansion was caused by ivuxolimab. The monotherapy dose-escalation portion (N = 52 patients) of the phase I ivuxolimab trial is reported in the paper. Study-level results and caveats: After ivuxolimab, CD8+ T cells had more expanded clones than CD4+ T cells on average. Low levels of normalized T-cell clonal expansion were also shown by some nonresponding patients. At doses from 0.1 to 3.0 mg/kg, clonal expansion was seen in both CD4+ and CD8+ blood T cells between baseline and week 6. In the 0.1-3.0 mg/kg groups, partial responders had among the lowest normalized peripheral clonal expansion, particularly in CD8+ T cells. Antigen specificity was not determined for the clonally expanded peripheral T cells.

The clonotype was recovered from an adult with an advanced solid tumor such as melanoma, head and neck, liver or kidney cancer. Here the chain combines TRBV2 and TRBJ2-4; a confident D gene designation cannot be given. Sequencing was performed on CD4+ or CD8+ T cells sorted from blood, taken in a trial of the OX40 agonist ivuxolimab. The DNA sequence reads TGTGCCAGCAGTCCAAACACCCACCTAGTAGCCAAAAACATTCAGTACTTC. Its protein is CASSPNTHLVAKNIQYF. The variable domain in full, with residues beyond the CDR3 obtained from the reference TRBV2 and TRBJ2-4 genes, is EPEVTQTPSHQVTQMGQEVILRCVPISNHLYFYWYRQILGQKVEFLVSFYNNEISEKSEIFDDQFSVERPDGSNFTLKIRSTKLEDSAMYFCASSPNTHLVAKNIQYFGAGTRLSVL.